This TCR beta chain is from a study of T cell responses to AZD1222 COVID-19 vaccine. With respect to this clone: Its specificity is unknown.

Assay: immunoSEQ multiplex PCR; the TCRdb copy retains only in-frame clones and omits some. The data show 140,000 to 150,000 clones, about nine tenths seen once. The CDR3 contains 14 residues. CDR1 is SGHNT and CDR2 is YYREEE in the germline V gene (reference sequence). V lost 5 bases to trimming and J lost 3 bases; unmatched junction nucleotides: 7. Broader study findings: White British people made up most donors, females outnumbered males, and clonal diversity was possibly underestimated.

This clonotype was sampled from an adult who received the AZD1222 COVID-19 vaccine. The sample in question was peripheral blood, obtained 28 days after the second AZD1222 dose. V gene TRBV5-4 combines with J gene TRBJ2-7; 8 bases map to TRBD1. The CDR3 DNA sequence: TGTGCCAGCAGTACTGGACAGGGATTCTACGAGCAGTACTTC. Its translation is CASSTGQGFYEQYF.